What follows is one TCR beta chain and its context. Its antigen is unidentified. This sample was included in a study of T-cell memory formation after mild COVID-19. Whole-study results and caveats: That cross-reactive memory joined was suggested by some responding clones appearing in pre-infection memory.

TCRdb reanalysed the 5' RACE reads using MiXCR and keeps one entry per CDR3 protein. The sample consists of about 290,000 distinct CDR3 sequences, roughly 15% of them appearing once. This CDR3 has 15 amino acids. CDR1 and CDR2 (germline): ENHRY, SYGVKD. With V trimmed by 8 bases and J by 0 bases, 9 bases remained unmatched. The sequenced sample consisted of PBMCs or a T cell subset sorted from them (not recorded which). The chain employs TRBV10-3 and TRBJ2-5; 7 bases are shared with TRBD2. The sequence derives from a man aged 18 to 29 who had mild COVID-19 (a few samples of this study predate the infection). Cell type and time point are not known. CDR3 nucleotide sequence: TGTGCCATCCGGTCGGGAGGCGGGGACCAAGAGACCCAGTACTTC. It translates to CAIRSGGGDQETQYF.